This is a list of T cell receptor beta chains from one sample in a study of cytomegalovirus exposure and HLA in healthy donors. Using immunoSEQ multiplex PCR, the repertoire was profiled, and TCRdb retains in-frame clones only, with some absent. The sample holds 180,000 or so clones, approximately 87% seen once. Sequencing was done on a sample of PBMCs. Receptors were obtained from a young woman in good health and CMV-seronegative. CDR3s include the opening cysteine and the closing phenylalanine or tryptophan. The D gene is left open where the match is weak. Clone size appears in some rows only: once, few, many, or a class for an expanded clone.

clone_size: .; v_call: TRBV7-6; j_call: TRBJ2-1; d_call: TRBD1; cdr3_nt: TGTGCCAGCAGCTCTTCCGGGACAGACACCTACAATGAGCAGTTCTTC; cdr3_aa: CASSSSGTDTYNEQFF
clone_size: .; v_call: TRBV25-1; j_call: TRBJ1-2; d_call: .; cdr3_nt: TGTGCCAGCAGTGAATCCTGGACACGGGGCTACACCTTC; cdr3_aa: CASSESWTRGYTF
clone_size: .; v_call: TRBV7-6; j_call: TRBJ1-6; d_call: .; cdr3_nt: TGTGCCAGCAGCATAGAGGGGAATTCACCCCTCCACTTT; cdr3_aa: CASSIEGNSPLHF
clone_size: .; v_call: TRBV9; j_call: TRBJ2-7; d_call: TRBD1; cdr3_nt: TGTGCCAGCAGCGACGGTGGGACAGGGAGCTACGAGCAGTACTTC; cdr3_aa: CASSDGGTGSYEQYF
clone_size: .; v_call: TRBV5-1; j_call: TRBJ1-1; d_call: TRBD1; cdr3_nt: TGCGCCAGCAGCTTGGCAGGGGGCGGGTTGGGCACTGAAGCTTTCTTT; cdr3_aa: CASSLAGGGLGTEAFF
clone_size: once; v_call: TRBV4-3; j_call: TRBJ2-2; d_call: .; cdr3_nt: TGCGCCAGCAGCCAAGATTGGCGGGGTTCCGGGGAGCTGTTTTTT; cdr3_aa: CASSQDWRGSGELFF
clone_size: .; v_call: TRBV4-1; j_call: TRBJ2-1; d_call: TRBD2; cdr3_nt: TGCGCCAGCAGGAGGAGCGGGGTAAACAATGAGCAGTTCTTC; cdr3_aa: CASRRSGVNNEQFF
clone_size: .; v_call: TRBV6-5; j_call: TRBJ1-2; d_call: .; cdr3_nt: TGTGCCAGCAGAACCGTCGGACAGCTCTATGGCTACACCTTC; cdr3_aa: CASRTVGQLYGYTF
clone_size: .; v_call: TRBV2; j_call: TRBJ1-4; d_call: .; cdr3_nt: TGTGCCAGCAGGGGGGGAGGGGTCCGCGAAAAACTGTTTTTT; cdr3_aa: CASRGGGVREKLFF
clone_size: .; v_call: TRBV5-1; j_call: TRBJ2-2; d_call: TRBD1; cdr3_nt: TGCGCCAGCAGCTCCCGAAGCTGGGGACAGGAATTAAACACCGGGGAGCTGTTTTTT; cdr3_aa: CASSSRSWGQELNTGELFF
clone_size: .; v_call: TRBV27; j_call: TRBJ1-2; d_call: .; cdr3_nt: TGTGCCAGCAGTACCACAGGGACGGGCTACACCTTC; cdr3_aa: CASSTTGTGYTF
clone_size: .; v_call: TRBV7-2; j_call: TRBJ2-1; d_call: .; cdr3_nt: TGTGCCAGCAGCACAGACAGAAACAATGAGCAGTTCTTC; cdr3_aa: CASSTDRNNEQFF
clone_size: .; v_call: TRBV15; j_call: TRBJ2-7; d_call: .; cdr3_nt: TGTGCCACCAGCAGAGGGACTTTCACCTACGAGCAGTACTTC; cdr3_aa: CATSRGTFTYEQYF
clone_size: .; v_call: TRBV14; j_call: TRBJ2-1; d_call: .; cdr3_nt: TGTGCCAGCAGCCAGGAGACTGGTTACGATGAGCAGTTCTTC; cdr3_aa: CASSQETGYDEQFF
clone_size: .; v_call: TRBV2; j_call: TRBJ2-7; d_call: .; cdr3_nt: TGTGCCAGCAGGTGGGGGTCAGGGGGGACTTACGAGCAGTACTTC; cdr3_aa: CASRWGSGGTYEQYF
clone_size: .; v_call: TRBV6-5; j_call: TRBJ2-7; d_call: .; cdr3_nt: TGTGCCAGCAGTTACGGGGGGACGGTGCCCTACGAGCAGTACTTC; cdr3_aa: CASSYGGTVPYEQYF
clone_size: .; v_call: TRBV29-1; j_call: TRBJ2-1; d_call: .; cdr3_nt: TGCAGCGTTGTAGGGGGGGCTAAGAGCAATGAGCAGTTCTTC; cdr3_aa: CSVVGGAKSNEQFF
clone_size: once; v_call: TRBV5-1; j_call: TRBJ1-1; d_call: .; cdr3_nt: TGCGCCAGCAGCTTGGTTAGTAAACCCGTGAACACTGAAGCTTTCTTT; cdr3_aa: CASSLVSKPVNTEAFF
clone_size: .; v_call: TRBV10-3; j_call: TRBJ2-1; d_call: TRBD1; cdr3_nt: TGTGCCATCAGTGGGGGACAGGGAATCAATGAGCAGTTCTTC; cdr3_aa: CAISGGQGINEQFF
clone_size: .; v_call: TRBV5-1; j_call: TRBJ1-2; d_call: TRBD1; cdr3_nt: TGCGCCAGCAGCCGCGACAGGGGCAACTATGGCTACACCTTC; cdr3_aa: CASSRDRGNYGYTF
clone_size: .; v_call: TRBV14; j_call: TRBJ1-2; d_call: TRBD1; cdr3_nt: TGTGCCAGCAGCCATTCGACAGGGGGGACGTATGGCTACACCTTC; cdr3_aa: CASSHSTGGTYGYTF
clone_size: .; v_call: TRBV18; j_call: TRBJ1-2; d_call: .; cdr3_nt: TGTGCCAGCTCACCACGACGGCAGGGTGAGGGCTACACCTTC; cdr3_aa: CASSPRRQGEGYTF
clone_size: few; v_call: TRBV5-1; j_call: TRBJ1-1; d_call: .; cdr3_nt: TGCGCCAGCAGCTTGCAAGGGGCTCACACTGAAGCTTTCTTT; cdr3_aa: CASSLQGAHTEAFF
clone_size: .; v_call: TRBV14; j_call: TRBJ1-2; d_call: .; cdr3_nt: TGTGCCAGCAGTCGGGGGAGTGATGGCTACACCTTC; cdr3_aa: CASSRGSDGYTF
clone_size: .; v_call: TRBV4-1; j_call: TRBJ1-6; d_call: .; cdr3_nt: TGCGCCAGCAGCCATATCGCTCCCCGGACTCTAAATTCACCCCTCCACTTT; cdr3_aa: CASSHIAPRTLNSPLHF
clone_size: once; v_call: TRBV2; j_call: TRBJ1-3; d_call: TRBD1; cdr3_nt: TGTGCCAGCAGTGAACTGGGGGACAGCCGCTCTGGAAACACCATATATTTT; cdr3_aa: CASSELGDSRSGNTIYF
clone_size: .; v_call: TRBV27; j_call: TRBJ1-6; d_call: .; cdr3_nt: TGTGCCAGCAGTTTATCATGGAGCTCCTATAATTCACCCCTCCACTTT; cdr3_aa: CASSLSWSSYNSPLHF
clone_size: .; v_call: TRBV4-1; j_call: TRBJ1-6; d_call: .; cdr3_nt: TGCGCCAGCAGCCAAAACCGGGACATAAATAATTCACCCCTCCACTTT; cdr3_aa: CASSQNRDINNSPLHF
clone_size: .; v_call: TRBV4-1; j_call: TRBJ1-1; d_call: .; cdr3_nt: TGCGCCAGCAGCGAACTCTCGGGGGGGACGAACACTGAAGCTTTCTTT; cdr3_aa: CASSELSGGTNTEAFF
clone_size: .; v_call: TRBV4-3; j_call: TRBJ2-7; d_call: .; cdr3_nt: TGCGCCAGCAGCCAAGTCGGGGGGCCTCTCCACGAGCAGTACTTC; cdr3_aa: CASSQVGGPLHEQYF
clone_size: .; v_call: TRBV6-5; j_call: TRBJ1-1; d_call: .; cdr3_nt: TGTGCCAGCAGTTACCCAGACTCCGATGAAGCTTTCTTT; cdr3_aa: CASSYPDSDEAFF
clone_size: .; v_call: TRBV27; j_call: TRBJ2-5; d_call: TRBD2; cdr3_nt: TGTGCCAGCAGTATACTAGCGGGGGGGCCGGGAGAGACCCAGTACTTC; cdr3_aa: CASSILAGGPGETQYF
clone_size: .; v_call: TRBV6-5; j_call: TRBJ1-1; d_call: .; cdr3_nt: TGTGCCAGCAGTTATCGGACAGCCAAGCCCACTGAAGCTTTCTTT; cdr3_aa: CASSYRTAKPTEAFF
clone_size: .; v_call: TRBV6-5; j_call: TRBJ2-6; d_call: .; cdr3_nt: TGTGCCAGCAGTTCAACAGGGTCTGGGGCCAACGTCCTGACTTTC; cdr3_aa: CASSSTGSGANVLTF
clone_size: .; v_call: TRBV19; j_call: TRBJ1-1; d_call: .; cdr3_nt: TGTGCCAGTAGTATATCACAGGGGAACACTGAAGCTTTCTTT; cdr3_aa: CASSISQGNTEAFF
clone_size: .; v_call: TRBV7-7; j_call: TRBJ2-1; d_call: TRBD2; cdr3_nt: TGTGCTAGCAGCCCGAGCGGGGGGGACTACAATGAGCAGTTCTTC; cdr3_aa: CASSPSGGDYNEQFF
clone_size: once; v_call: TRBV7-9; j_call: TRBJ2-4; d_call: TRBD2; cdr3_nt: TGTGCCAGCAGCTTAGTACTAGCGGGGGCCGTAGCCAAAAACATTCAGTACTTC; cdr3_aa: CASSLVLAGAVAKNIQYF
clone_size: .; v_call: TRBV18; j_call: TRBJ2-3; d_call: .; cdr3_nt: TGTGCCAGCTCACCGGAGGGAACTAGCACAGATACGCAGTATTTT; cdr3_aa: CASSPEGTSTDTQYF
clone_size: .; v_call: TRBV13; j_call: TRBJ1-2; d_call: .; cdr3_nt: TGTGCCAGCAGCTTAGGCCGGGGGAGAGGTGGCTATGGCTACACCTTC; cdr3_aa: CASSLGRGRGGYGYTF
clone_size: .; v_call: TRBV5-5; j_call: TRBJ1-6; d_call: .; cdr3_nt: TGTGCCAGCAGCACGACAGGTCGAGGGTCACCCCTCCACTTT; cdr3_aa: CASSTTGRGSPLHF
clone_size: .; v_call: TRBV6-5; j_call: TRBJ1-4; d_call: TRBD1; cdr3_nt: TGTGCCAGCAGAAAGACAGGGAGTACTGAAAAACTGTTTTTT; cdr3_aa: CASRKTGSTEKLFF
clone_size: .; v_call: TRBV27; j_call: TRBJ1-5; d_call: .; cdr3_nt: TGTGCCAGCAGTTCGAGGCCGGATCAGCCCCAGCATTTT; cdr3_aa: CASSSRPDQPQHF
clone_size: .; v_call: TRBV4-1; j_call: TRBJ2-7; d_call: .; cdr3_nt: TGCGCCAGCAGCCAAGTCGAAGGGAGGTCGGTCGAGCAGTACTTC; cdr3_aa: CASSQVEGRSVEQYF
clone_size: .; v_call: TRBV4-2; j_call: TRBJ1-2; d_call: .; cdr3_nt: TGTGCCAGCAGCCAAGATAGTCGGGGGGTCGATGGCTACACCTTC; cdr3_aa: CASSQDSRGVDGYTF
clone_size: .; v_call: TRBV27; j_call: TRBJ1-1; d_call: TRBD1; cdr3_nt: TGTGCCAGCAGTTCGGGACAGACTGTTTCTTATCCCACTGAAGCTTTCTTT; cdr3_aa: CASSSGQTVSYPTEAFF
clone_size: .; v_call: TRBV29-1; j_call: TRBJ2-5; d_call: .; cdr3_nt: TGCAGCGTTGACTCCCGGGCGGGGACAGTCCCCAGGGGGACCCAGTACTTC; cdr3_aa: CSVDSRAGTVPRGTQYF
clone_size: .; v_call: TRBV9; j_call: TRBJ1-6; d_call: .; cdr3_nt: TGTGCCAGCAGCGTAGATCCCCGACACGTCCAGATATCCCTCCACTTT; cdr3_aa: CASSVDPRHVQISLHF
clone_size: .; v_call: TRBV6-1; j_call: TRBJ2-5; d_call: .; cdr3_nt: TGTGCCAGCAGTTCGGGGGAGCCCTCGACCCAGTACTTC; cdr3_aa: CASSSGEPSTQYF